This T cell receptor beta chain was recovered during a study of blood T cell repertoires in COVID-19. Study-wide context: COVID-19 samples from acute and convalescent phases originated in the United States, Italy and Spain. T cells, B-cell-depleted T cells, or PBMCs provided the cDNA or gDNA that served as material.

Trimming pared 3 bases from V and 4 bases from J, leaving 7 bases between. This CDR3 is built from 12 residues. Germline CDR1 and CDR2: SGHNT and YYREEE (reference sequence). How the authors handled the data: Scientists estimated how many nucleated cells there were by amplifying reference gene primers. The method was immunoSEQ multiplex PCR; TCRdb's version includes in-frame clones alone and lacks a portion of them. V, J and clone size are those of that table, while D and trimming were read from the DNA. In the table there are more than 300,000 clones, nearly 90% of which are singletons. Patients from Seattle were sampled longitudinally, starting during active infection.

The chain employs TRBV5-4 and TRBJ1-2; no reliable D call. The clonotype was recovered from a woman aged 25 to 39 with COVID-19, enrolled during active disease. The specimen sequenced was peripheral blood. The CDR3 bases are TGTGCCAGCAGCTCCCCCGGCTATGGCTACACCTTC. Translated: CASSSPGYGYTF.